The entry below describes one T cell receptor (beta chain). Its matching antigen is unknown. The sample is drawn from a study of T cell responses to AZD1222 COVID-19 vaccine. The overall study: Second-dose intervals near 4 or 12 weeks were combined.

Clones were sequenced by immunoSEQ multiplex PCR, and TCRdb holds only the in-frame ones, with some missing. The sample contains 150,000 or so clones, just over 90% of which appear only once. From germline, CDR1 is SNHLY and CDR2 FYNNEI. The CDR3 length is 17 residues. V was shortened by 0 bases and J by 3 bases, with 17 bases between the two germline ends. Study-level findings and limits: Receipt of two AZD1222 doses was followed by a rise in Spike-specific TCR breadth and depth. Repertoire sampling was restricted to post-peak T cell response timepoints. Along spike, vaccine-associated CD4 TCRs were found throughout, with dominance at 160-218 and 743-854.

The sample in question was peripheral blood, obtained on day 0 of AZD1222 vaccination. The origin of this receptor is an adult in good health. The chain uses TRBV2 and TRBJ1-2, with D maybe TRBD1 (5 bases). The CDR3 reads CASSEAQIVPGDYGYTF. CDR3 sequence (DNA): TGTGCCAGCAGTGAAGCGCAAATTGTCCCGGGGGACTATGGCTACACCTTC. The variable domain in full, completed from reference TRBV2 and TRBJ1-2, reads EPEVTQTPSHQVTQMGQEVILRCVPISNHLYFYWYRQILGQKVEFLVSFYNNEISEKSEIFDDQFSVERPDGSNFTLKIRSTKLEDSAMYFCASSEAQIVPGDYGYTFGSGTRLTVV.